This TCR beta chain appears in the sequencing data of a study of early stage breast cancer tumors (dated by TCRdb to 2016 to 2017). In terms of the full investigation: Of the approximately 15 invasive breast tumors, about a dozen were found to be estrogen receptor-positive, progesterone receptor-positive and HER2-negative. Of the 12 ER+/PR+/HER2- tumors, eight were classified as invasive ductal carcinomas and four as invasive lobular carcinomas. On average, each sample had approximately 9.2-fold read coverage. A total of 2,651,842 templates, representing about 1.1 million unique clonotypes, were detected across all samples.

Broad study findings and their caveats: Greater similarity was observed between blood and normal breast repertoires than between blood and tumor repertoires, and tumor was distinguished from normal in 14 of 16 patients when each tissue was compared with blood. The small cohort size prevented analysis by tumor subtype. Enriched TCRB sequences shared across patients were found to be mostly commonly generated sequences that were unlikely to play an important role in the tumor microenvironment. Tumors showed around 2.5-fold higher T cell density and higher clonality than adjacent normal breast tissue. Chain pairing and functional markers such as CD4, CD8 and FOXP3 were missed by bulk genomic DNA sequencing of unsorted cells.

Concerning this clone itself: Its antigen remains unidentified. One base away there is no much larger clone; base qualities are not given.

Each sample was amplified in two independent genomic DNA replicates, using 0.5 to 0.6 ug for blood and about 1.6 ug for tumor or normal breast. Following the manufacturer's instructions, the ImmunoSeq Intro kit was used to carry out TCRB sequencing on genomic DNA. For absolute quantification, the approximately 30-cycle multiplex PCR included proprietary primers along with spike-in control sequences. Single-end 150-bp reads were used to sequence an 87-bp fragment covering the CDR3 and the flanking V and J genes. Each lane of an Illumina MiSeq using version 3.0 chemistry carried seven multiplexed samples, with two replicates per sample. The original methods were these. The vendor's proprietary pipeline handled the raw data processing, merging both replicates into a single result for each sample. A clonotype was defined as productive rearrangements that share the same V-gene family, CDR3 amino acid sequence and J-gene segment. To compute clonality, the normalized Shannon entropy (Pielou evenness) of TCRB abundances was subtracted from 1. To estimate T cell density, the total number of templates was divided by the number of input cells, which was inferred from the amount of DNA input. Recon, run with its default parameters, was used to estimate overall repertoire diversity and clonality. A clonotype was considered tumor-enriched if its abundance in tumor exceeded 0.1% and was at least 32-fold higher than its abundance in normal breast. Sourced from immuneACCESS, this table was stored by TCRdb with only in-frame sequences that have V and J called. A share of the clones is absent; for the studies checked, an unresolved V gene accounts for under half, and the remainder has no known explanation. The DNA gave D and trimming, while V, J and clone size come from that table. The sample table holds about 53,000 clones, of which over 80% were seen once. Approximately 5% of the sample goes to the ten largest clones.

The CDR3 has 16 amino acids, counting the end cysteine and phenylalanine. The entry retains the CDR3 DNA only, 48 bases that are in frame from base 1. Trimming at the junction amounts to 0 bases on V and 0 bases on J, and the germline ends lie 11 bases apart. The study profiled bulk TCR beta-chain repertoires in matched peripheral blood, tumor and adjacent normal breast tissue taken from about 15 patients with early-stage breast cancer. Before surgery, roughly 4.5-10 mL of whole blood was collected into EDTA tubes and then processed within 2 hours. Peripheral blood mononuclear cells were isolated by Ficoll-Paque centrifugation in SepMate-50 tubes. For storage in liquid nitrogen, PBMCs were cryopreserved as aliquots of about 2 to 4.5 million cells in around 90% FBS with about 10% DMSO. The Qiagen AllPrep DNA/RNA Mini kit was used for genomic DNA extraction.

This sequence was found in a person aged 70 to 85 with breast cancer. This sequence uses TRBV5-3 and TRBJ2-3; the D gene cannot be resolved reliably. TRBV5-3 is an open reading frame, and its role is uncertain. The sequenced sample consisted of blood. This receptor carries the CDR3 CARSLVTEPSTDTQYF. The sequenced DNA: TGTGCCAGAAGCTTGGTGACTGAGCCTAGCACAGATACGCAGTATTTT.